The clone carrying this TCR beta chain occurred many times. RNA transcripts gave rise to amplified TCR beta CDR3 regions. First-round RT-PCR with HTBI primers amplified the TCR CDR3 region. TCRdb fed the multiplex PCR reads into MiXCR, producing one record per CDR3 protein. The profile shows 350,000 to 450,000 distinct CDR3 sequences, approximately 18% of them singletons. These data come from a study of T cells in Graves' hyperthyroidism and ophthalmopathy. The receptor was isolated from a woman under 40 with Graves' hyperthyroidism that later progressed to Graves' ophthalmopathy. Sequencing was performed on blood.

CDR3 sequence (DNA): TGTGCCAGCAAACAACTAGGCCCCGGGGAGCTGTTTTTT. This encodes CASKQLGPGELFF. The V call is TRBV27, the J call TRBJ2-2, with D perhaps TRBD2 (5 bases). V shed 7 bases and J shed 6 bases, with 12 bases lying between them. CDR1 MNHEY and CDR2 SMNVEV come from the germline V gene (reference sequence). This CDR3 has 13 residues.